These 2 T cell receptor beta chains share one sample of origin, sequenced in a study of cytomegalovirus exposure and HLA in healthy donors. Primers included in the PCR were 60 Vbeta and 13 Jbeta primers. Profiled with immunoSEQ multiplex PCR; TCRdb holds only in-frame clones, not every one. The sample consists of under 150,000 clones, about 64% of them appearing once. Sequencing input: PBMCs. The receptors come from a middle-aged woman in good health and CMV-seronegative.

This clone was seen only once. CDR3: CASGLSEQYF. The CDR3, as DNA: TGTGCCAGCGGTCTATCCGAGCAGTACTTC. V usage is TRBV27 and J usage is TRBJ2-5; unclear D gene. TRBJ2-7 explains the end of the DNA better; the J call may be wrong. This CDR3 is built from 10 residues. CDR1 MNHEY and CDR2 SMNVEV come from the germline V gene (reference sequence).

The rearrangement uses TRBV29-1 and TRBJ2-2; D may be TRBD2 (5 bases). V lost 6 bases to trimming and J lost 5 bases, with 16 bases between them. Germline V lookup: CDR1 SQVTM, CDR2 ANQGSEA. The CDR3 covers 14 residues. The CDR3 bases are TGCAGCGTGAGAGGAGGTGGGGAAACCGGGGAGCTGTTTTTT. Residues: CSVRGGGETGELFF.